The clone carrying this TCR beta chain was seen many times. The record originates from a study of T cells in Graves' hyperthyroidism and ophthalmopathy. What was amplified from RNA transcripts were TCR beta CDR3 regions. First-round RT-PCR of the TCR CDR3 relied on the HTBI primer set. TCRdb itself ran the multiplex PCR reads through MiXCR, one entry per CDR3 protein. The sample lists about 840,000 distinct CDR3 sequences, over 35% seen once, with 7% to 10% in the top ten. Sequencing was done on a sample of blood. This clonotype was obtained from a man between 18 and 35 years old with Graves' hyperthyroidism.

The CDR3 loop reads CATSGYQTGTEAFF. In DNA form, the CDR3 reads TGTGCCACCAGCGGCTACCAGACCGGCACTGAAGCTTTCTTT. The chain employs TRBV15 and TRBJ1-1, with D unresolved. CDR1 LNHNV and CDR2 YYDKDF come from the germline V gene (reference sequence). This CDR3 region has 14 residues. The ends were cut back, 5 bases at V and 4 bases at J, with 14 bases in the middle. Full variable domain (missing parts from reference TRBV15 and TRBJ1-1): DAMVIQNPRYQVTQFGKPVTLSCSQTLNHNVMYWYQQKSSQAPKLLFHYYDKDFNNEADTPDNFQSRRPNTSFCFLDIRSPGLGDTAMYLCATSGYQTGTEAFFGQGTRLTVV.